This T cell receptor (beta chain) is from a study of T-cell reconstitution after alpha-beta-depleted transplantation in children. The study's findings and limits: Newly produced T cells mostly provided counts and TCRbeta diversity after one year, as hyperexpanded clones declined. For some patients, TCRbeta diversity was high at day 60 because of recipient T cells and thymic progenitors that survived. There were reportedly several hundred expanded graft clones from which alpha-beta T cells came about two months after transplant.

This clonotype was seen at least ten times. The antigen is unknown. CDR1 is SGHRS, CDR2 YFSETQ, per germline. Germline trimming cut 2 bases from V and 3 bases from J; bases unmatched to any gene: 4. The CDR3 loop spans 15 amino acids. Unique molecular identifiers featured in how the TCRbeta library was prepared. TCRdb used MiXCR to reprocess the PCR reads, holding one entry per CDR3 protein. The top ten clones hold around 10% of a sample with 330,000 or so distinct CDR3 sequences, about 7.3% of them seen once. This TCR came from a female patient aged 2-15 years who had a stem cell transplant for Fanconi anemia, so the T cells may come from the graft donor. The gene calls are TRBV5-1 and TRBJ1-5; 8 bases map to TRBD1. The sample was peripheral blood, taken 360 days after TCRalphabeta/CD19-depleted stem cell transplant. The CDR3 nucleotides are TGCGCCAGCAGCTTAAGGGGACAGGTCAATCAGCCCCAGCATTTT. Translated, it gives CASSLRGQVNQPQHF.